A single sample gave rise to the 20 T cell receptor beta chains below, sequenced in a study of a mutant IDH1 vaccine in newly diagnosed glioma. The antigens for these receptors are not known. Time point defined: week 35, safety follow-up. The investigators gave 300 ug of mutant IDH1 20-mer peptide in each vaccine dose, together with topical imiquimod. The method was immunoSEQ multiplex PCR; TCRdb's version includes in-frame clones alone and lacks a portion of them. The sample includes over 45,000 clones, 92% of them seen just once. The material was PBMCs, obtained from a glioma patient whose treatment included an IDH1 peptide vaccine. The receptors originated from a man aged 50 or older with glioma.

This sequence joins TRBV5-1 and TRBJ2-2; D is possibly TRBD1 (5 bases). The V gene lost 3 bases and the J gene lost 0 bases, with 9 bases spanning the gap. The V gene's germline CDR1 is SGHRS and CDR2 YFSETQ. This CDR3 is built from 15 residues. CDR3 DNA: TGCGCCAGCAGCTCACAGGCGACGAACACCGGGGAGCTGTTTTTT. Residues: CASSSQATNTGELFF.

The chain is built from TRBV6-4 and TRBJ2-2, with 9 bases lining up with TRBD2. CDR1 is MRHNA, CDR2 SNTAGT, per germline. There are 14 residues in the CDR3. V gave up 2 bases and J gave up 5 bases; unmatched junction bases: 0. CDR3 in amino acids: CASSDGLATGELFF. As DNA, the CDR3 is TGTGCCAGCAGTGACGGACTAGCGACCGGGGAGCTGTTTTTT.

The V call is TRBV9, the J call TRBJ2-3, with D maybe TRBD1 (6 bases). The CDR3 consists of 16 residues. Germline CDR1 SGDLS, CDR2 YYNGEE. Trimming left V 0 bases short and J 6 bases short, with 17 bases between. Written as DNA, the CDR3 is TGTGCCAGCAGCGTAGTAAGGGACAAATCGGTGGATACGCAGTATTTT. It specifies CASSVVRDKSVDTQYF.

The rearrangement links TRBV29-1 to TRBJ2-1, with 9 bases fitting TRBD1. V lost 7 bases and J lost 4; bases outside the gene matches: 5. CDR3 length: 13 residues. Germline values: CDR1 SQVTM, CDR2 ANQGSEA. The CDR3 DNA reads TGCAGCGGCGACAGGGGGGGTTACAATGAGCAGTTCTTC. This sequence encodes CSGDRGGYNEQFF.

The chain is built from TRBV5-4 and TRBJ1-1, with TRBD1 matching 7 bases. From germline, CDR1 is SGHNT and CDR2 YYREEE (reference sequence). Germline trimming cut 5 bases from V and 3 bases from J; bases unmatched to any gene: 4. This CDR3 is 13 amino acids long. The CDR3 nucleotides read TGTGCCAGCAGACGGGGGACAGACACTGAAGCTTTCTTT. It yields the protein CASRRGTDTEAFF.

The chain combines TRBV6-5 with TRBJ1-2, with D unclear. Trimming left V 0 bases short and J 0 bases short, with 8 bases between. Germline lookup yields CDR1 MNHEY and CDR2 SVGAGI. The CDR3 is 15 residues long. The CDR3 DNA sequence: TGTGCCAGCAGTTACTCGCCCAGCCCTAACTATGGCTACACCTTC. It codes for CASSYSPSPNYGYTF.

The rearrangement joins TRBV7-8 to TRBJ2-3; TRBD2 agrees at 8 bases. Germline CDR1 SGHVS, CDR2 FQNEAQ. This CDR3 has 16 amino acids. After removal of 5 bases from V and 7 bases from J, the junction contained 14 bases not matched to a gene. The CDR3 spells CASSPRTSLFTNTQYF. Here the CDR3 DNA reads TGTGCCAGCAGCCCCCGGACTAGCCTATTCACGAATACGCAGTATTTT.

The chain uses TRBV18 and TRBJ1-3; D remains unclear. Germline V gene lookup returns CDR1 KGHSH and CDR2 LQKENI. V lost 0 bases and J lost 4, with 13 bases in between. The CDR3 is made up of 16 amino acids. CDR3 DNA sequence: TGTGCCAGCTCACCACCGTCCGGAATAGCAGGAAACACCATATATTTT. It is translated as CASSPPSGIAGNTIYF.

The chain links TRBV5-1 to TRBJ1-1; 9 nucleotides agree with TRBD1. The CDR3 is made up of 17 amino acids. The V segment lost 5 bases and the J segment 0 bases; nucleotides outside the gene matches: 11. CDR1 and CDR2 (germline): SGHRS, YFSETQ. CDR3 DNA: TGCGCCAGCAGACACGTCCCGGGACAGGGTTTGAACACTGAAGCTTTCTTT. Its translation: CASRHVPGQGLNTEAFF.

This chain uses TRBV30 with TRBJ2-3; 7 bases line up with TRBD2. Trimming cost V 4 bases and J 3 bases; bases outside gene matches: 10. This CDR3 spans 15 amino acids. CDR1 is GTSNPN and CDR2 is SVGIG in the germline V gene (reference sequence). This CDR3 reads CAWTLGEGITDTQYF. The CDR3 region has the DNA TGTGCCTGGACTCTGGGGGAGGGGATAACAGATACGCAGTATTTT.

The chain carries TRBV6-5 and TRBJ1-5; TRBD1 aligns across 7 bases. J was trimmed by 0 bases and V by 4 bases; bases with no gene match: 6. The CDR3 loop spans 16 amino acids. Germline CDR1 reads MNHEY; CDR2 reads SVGAGI. The CDR3 bases are TGTGCCAGCAGTTCGGGACAGCTTTATAGCAATCAGCCCCAGCATTTT. Encoded protein: CASSSGQLYSNQPQHF.

This clone was picked up a small number of times. CDR3 nucleotide sequence: TGTGCCAGCAGTTCGACTAGCGAACGGCCCCGTGGTACGCAGTATTTT. It is translated as CASSSTSERPRGTQYF. This chain joins TRBV28 and TRBJ2-3; 8 nucleotides line up with TRBD2. Germline V gene data show CDR1 as MDHEN and CDR2 as SYDVKM. V shed 4 bases and J 8 bases; nucleotides not matched to a gene: 14. This CDR3 contains 16 residues.

The rearrangement links TRBV9 to TRBJ1-1; possibly TRBD1 for D (5 bases). This CDR3 comprises 15 residues. The germline V gene has CDR1 SGDLS and CDR2 YYNGEE. Trimming cost V 4 bases and J 0 bases, with 13 bases left between them. As DNA, the CDR3 is TGTGCCAGCAGCCCCTCGACAGCCCTGAACACTGAAGCTTTCTTT. It specifies CASSPSTALNTEAFF.

The chain uses TRBV7-2 and TRBJ1-2, with 7 bases identical to TRBD1. The CDR3 runs to 15 residues. Trimming removed 7 bases from V and 4 bases from J; junction bases left unmatched: 12. The germline gives CDR1 SGHTA, CDR2 FQGNSA. Here the CDR3 reads CASTVTGQNRYGYTF. DNA for the CDR3: TGTGCCAGCACCGTCACGGGACAGAACCGCTATGGCTACACCTTC.

The chain combines TRBV27 with TRBJ2-7, with TRBD2 identical over 13 bases. The J segment lost 2 bases and the V segment lost 2 bases, leaving 6 bases of the junction unmatched. The V gene's germline CDR1 is MNHEY and CDR2 SMNVEV (reference sequence). The CDR3 has 17 amino acids. CDR3 amino acids: CASSLAITSGRAYEQYF. CDR3 nucleotides: TGTGCCAGCAGTTTAGCCATTACTAGCGGGAGGGCCTACGAGCAGTACTTC.

The genes are TRBV5-1 and TRBJ1-3; D perhaps matches TRBD1 (6 bases). With 4 bases removed from V and 1 base from J, the gap between germline ends came to 9 bases. Germline lookup yields CDR1 SGHRS and CDR2 YFSETQ. The CDR3 is made up of 14 amino acids. In nucleotides, the CDR3 is TGCGCCAGCAGCGAACAGGGATCTGGAAACACCATATATTTT. Protein sequence: CASSEQGSGNTIYF.

V is TRBV6-1 and J is TRBJ1-4; TRBD1 is a possible D gene (5 bases). The V end was cut by 2 bases, the J end by 8 bases, with 18 bases between. The germline CDR1 and CDR2 sequences are MNHNS and SASEGT. This CDR3 spans 16 amino acids. Here the CDR3 reads CASSERGGGVEEKLFF. CDR3 nucleotide sequence: TGTGCCAGCAGTGAAAGGGGCGGGGGGGTGGAGGAAAAACTGTTTTTT.

The chain recombines TRBV10-3 with TRBJ2-7, with 10 bases fitting TRBD1. Germline CDR1 and CDR2: ENHRY and SYGVKD. This CDR3 region has 18 residues. J lost 2 bases, V lost 1 base, and 11 bases had no gene match. CDR3: CAISEFADGGQGTYEQYF. CDR3 in DNA: TGTGCCATCAGTGAGTTTGCAGATGGGGGACAGGGGACCTACGAGCAGTACTTC.

This chain links TRBV27 with TRBJ2-7; D uncertain. There are 13 residues in the CDR3. Trimming pared 5 bases from V and 6 bases from J, leaving 14 bases between. Germline V gene lookup returns CDR1 MNHEY and CDR2 SMNVEV (reference sequence). The CDR3 nucleotides read TGTGCCAGCAGTCCTCAACGGCGAGCCGAGCAGTACTTC. It encodes CASSPQRRAEQYF.

J is TRBJ2-4 and V is TRBV9; tentatively, D is TRBD1 (6 bases). V was trimmed by 0 bases and J by 6 bases, leaving 19 bases between them. The CDR3 loop spans 17 amino acids. Germline V gives CDR1 SGDLS, CDR2 YYNGEE. The CDR3 spells CASSVGAQGLVRNIQYF. Here the CDR3 DNA reads TGTGCCAGCAGCGTAGGGGCACAGGGTCTAGTGAGAAACATTCAGTACTTC.